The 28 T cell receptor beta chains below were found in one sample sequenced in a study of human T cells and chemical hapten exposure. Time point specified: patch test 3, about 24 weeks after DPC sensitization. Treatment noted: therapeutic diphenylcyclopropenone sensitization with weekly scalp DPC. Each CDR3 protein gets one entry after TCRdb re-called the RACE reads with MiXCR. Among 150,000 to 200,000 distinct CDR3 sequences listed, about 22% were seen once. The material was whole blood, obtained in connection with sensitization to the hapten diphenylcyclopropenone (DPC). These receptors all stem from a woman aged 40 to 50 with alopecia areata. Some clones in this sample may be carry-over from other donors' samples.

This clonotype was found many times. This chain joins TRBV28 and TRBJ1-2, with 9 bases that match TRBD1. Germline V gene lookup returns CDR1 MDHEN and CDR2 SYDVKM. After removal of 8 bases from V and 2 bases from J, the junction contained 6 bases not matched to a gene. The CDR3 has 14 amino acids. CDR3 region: CASLPGQGNYGYTF. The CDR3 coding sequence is TGTGCCAGCCTCCCGGGACAGGGAAACTATGGCTACACCTTC.

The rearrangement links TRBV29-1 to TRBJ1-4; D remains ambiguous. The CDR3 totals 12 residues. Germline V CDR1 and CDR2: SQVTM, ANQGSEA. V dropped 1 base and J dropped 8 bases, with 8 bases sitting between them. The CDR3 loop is CSVEGDGEKLFF. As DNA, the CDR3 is TGCAGCGTTGAAGGAGACGGAGAAAAACTGTTTTTT. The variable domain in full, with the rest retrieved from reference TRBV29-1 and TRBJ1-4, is SAVISQKPSRDICQRGTSLTIQCQVDSQVTMMFWYRQQPGQSLTLIATANQGSEATYESGFVIDKFPISRPNLTFSTLTVSNMSPEDSSIYLCSVEGDGEKLFFGSGTQLSVL.

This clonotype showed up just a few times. DNA for the CDR3: TGCAGCTTCACTCCCTCCGACAGGCGACCCTATGGCTACACCTTC. Amino acid sequence: CSFTPSDRRPYGYTF. The chain joins TRBV29-1 to TRBJ1-2; D possibly corresponds to TRBD1 (6 bases). CDR1 is SQVTM, CDR2 ANQGSEA, per germline. V dropped 8 bases and J dropped 4 bases, with 23 bases sitting between them. This CDR3 has 15 residues.

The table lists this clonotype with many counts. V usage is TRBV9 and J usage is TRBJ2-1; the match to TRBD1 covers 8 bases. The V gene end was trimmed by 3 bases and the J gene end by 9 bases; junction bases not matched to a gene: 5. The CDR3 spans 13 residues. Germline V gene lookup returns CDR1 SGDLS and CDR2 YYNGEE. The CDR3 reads CASSGTGQAEQFF. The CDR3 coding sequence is TGTGCCAGCAGCGGGACAGGGCAGGCTGAGCAGTTCTTC.

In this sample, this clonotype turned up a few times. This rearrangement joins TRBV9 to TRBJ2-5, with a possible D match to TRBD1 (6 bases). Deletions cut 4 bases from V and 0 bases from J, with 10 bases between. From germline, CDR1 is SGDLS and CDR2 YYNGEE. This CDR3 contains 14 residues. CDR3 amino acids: CASSLRGYQETQYF. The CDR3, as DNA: TGTGCCAGCAGCCTAAGGGGGTACCAAGAGACCCAGTACTTC.

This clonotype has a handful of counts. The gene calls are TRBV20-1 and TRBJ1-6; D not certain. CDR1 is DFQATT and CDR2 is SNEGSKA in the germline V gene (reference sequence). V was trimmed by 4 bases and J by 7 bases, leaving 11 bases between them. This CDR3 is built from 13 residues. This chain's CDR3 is CSAKPGSNSPLHF. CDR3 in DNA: TGCAGTGCTAAACCGGGATCCAATTCACCCCTCCACTTT.

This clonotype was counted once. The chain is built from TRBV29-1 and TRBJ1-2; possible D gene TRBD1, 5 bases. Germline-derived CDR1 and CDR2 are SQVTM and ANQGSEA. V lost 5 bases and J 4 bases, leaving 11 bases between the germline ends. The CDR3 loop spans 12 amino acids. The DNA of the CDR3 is TGCAGCGTTAAAGGAGGGACCTATGGCTACACCTTC. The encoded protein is CSVKGGTYGYTF.

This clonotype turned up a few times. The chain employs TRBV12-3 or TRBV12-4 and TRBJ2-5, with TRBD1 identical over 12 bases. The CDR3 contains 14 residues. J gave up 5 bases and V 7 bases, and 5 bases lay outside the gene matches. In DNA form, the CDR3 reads TGTGCCAGCACCCGGGACAGGGGGCTGGAGACCCAGTACTTC. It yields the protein CASTRDRGLETQYF.

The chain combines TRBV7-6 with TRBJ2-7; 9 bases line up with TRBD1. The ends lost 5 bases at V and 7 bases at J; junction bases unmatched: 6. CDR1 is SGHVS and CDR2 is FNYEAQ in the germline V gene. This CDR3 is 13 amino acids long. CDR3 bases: TGTGCCAGCAGCCTCGGACAGGGGAGAGAGCAGTACTTC. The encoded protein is CASSLGQGREQYF.

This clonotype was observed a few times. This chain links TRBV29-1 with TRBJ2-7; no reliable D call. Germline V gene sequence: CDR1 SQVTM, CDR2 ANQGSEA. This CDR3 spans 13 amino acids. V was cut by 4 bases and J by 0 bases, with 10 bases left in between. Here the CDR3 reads CSVGARSSYEQYF. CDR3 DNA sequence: TGCAGCGTTGGTGCCAGAAGCTCCTACGAGCAGTACTTC.

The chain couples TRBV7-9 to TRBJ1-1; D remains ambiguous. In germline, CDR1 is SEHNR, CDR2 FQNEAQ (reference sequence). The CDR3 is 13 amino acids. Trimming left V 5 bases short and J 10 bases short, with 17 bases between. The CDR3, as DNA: TGTGCCAGCAGCCCCCAGGACGGGAGTGTAGCTTTCTTT. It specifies CASSPQDGSVAFF. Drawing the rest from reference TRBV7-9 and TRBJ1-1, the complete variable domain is DTGVSQNPRHKITKRGQNVTFRCDPISEHNRLYWYRQTLGQGPEFLTYFQNEAQLEKSRLLSDRFSAERPKGSFSTLEIQRTEQGDSAMYLCASSPQDGSVAFFGQGTRLTVV.

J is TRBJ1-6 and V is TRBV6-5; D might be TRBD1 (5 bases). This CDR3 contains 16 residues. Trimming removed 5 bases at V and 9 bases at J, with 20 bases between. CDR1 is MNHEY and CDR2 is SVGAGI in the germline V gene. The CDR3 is CASSPTPGGGGSPLHF. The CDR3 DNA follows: TGTGCCAGCAGTCCGACTCCAGGAGGCGGGGGTTCACCCCTCCACTTT.

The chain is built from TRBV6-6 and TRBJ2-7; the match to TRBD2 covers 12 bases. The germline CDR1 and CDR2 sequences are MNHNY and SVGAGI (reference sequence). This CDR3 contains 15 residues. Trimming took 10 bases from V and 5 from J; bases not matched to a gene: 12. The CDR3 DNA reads TGTGCCATTACCCTCGGACTAGCGGGAATACACGAGCAGTACTTC. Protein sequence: CAITLGLAGIHEQYF.

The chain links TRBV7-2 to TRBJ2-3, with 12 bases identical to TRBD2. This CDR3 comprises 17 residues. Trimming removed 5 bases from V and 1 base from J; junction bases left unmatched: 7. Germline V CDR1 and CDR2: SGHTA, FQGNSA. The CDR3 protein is CASSPRLAGDRTDTQYF. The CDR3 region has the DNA TGTGCCAGCAGCCCTAGACTAGCGGGAGATCGCACAGATACGCAGTATTTT.

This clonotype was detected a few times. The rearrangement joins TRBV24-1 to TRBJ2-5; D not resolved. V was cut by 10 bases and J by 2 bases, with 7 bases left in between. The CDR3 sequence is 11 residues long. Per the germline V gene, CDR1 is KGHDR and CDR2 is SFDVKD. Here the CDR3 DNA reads TGTGCCACTTCCTCGCAAGAGACCCAGTACTTC. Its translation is CATSSQETQYF.

The CDR3 is CASSYSTPLGTEAFF. The CDR3 DNA is TGTGCCAGCAGTTACTCCACGCCCTTGGGAACTGAAGCTTTCTTT. This chain connects TRBV6-2 or TRBV6-3 to TRBJ1-1; no clear D. From germline, CDR1 is MNHEY and CDR2 SVGEGT. This CDR3 is built from 15 residues. Between the trimmed V and J ends, which lost 0 bases and 5 bases, there was a span of 13 bases.

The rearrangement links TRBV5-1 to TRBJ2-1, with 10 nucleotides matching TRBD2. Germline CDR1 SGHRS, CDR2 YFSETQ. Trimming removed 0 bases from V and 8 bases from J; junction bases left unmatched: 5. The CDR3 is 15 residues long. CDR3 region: CASSLAGGTSDEQFF. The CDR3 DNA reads TGCGCCAGCAGCTTGGCAGGTGGGACTAGCGATGAGCAGTTCTTC.

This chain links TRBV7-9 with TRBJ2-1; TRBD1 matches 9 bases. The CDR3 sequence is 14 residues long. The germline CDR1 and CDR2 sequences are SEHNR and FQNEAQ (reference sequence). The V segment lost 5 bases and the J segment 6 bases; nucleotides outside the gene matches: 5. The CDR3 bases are TGTGCCAGCAGCCCACCGACAGGGGGCAATGAGCAGTTCTTC. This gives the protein CASSPPTGGNEQFF.

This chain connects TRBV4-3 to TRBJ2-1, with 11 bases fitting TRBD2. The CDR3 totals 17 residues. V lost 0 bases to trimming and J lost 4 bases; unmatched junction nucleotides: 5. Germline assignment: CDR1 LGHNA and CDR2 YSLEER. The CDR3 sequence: CASSQEIAGGQYNEQFF. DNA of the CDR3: TGCGCCAGCAGCCAAGAAATAGCGGGAGGGCAATACAATGAGCAGTTCTTC.

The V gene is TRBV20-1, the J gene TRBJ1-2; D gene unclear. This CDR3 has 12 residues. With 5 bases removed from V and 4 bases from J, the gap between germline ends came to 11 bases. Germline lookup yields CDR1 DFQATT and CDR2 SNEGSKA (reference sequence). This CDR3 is CSADQVGYGYTF. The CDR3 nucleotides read TGCAGTGCTGACCAAGTGGGCTATGGCTACACCTTC.

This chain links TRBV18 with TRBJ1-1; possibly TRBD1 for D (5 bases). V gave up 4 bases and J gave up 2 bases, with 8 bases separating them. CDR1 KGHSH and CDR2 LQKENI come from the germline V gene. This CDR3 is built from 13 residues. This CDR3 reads CASSLGHNTEAFF. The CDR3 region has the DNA TGTGCCAGCTCACTTGGACACAACACTGAAGCTTTCTTT.

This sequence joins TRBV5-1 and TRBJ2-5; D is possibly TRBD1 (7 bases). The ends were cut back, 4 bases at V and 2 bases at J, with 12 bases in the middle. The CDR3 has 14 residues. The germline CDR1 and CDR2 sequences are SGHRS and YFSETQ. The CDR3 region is CASSGGTAQETQYF. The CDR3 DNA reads TGCGCCAGCAGCGGGGGGACAGCTCAAGAGACCCAGTACTTC.

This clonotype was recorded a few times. The DNA of the CDR3 is TGCGCCAGCAGCCAAGGCGTCCTAAGCACAGATACGCAGTATTTT. The encoded protein is CASSQGVLSTDTQYF. The chain uses TRBV4-3 and TRBJ2-3, with unresolved D. The ends were cut back, 1 base at V and 0 bases at J, with 8 bases in the middle. Germline CDR1 is LGHNA and CDR2 is YSLEER. This CDR3 is 15 amino acids long.

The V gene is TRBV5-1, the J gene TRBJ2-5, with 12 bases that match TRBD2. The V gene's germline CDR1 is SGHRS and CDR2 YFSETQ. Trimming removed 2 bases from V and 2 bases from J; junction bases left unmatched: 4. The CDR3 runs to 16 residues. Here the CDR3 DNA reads TGCGCCAGCAGCTTTGGACTAGCGGGGATACAAGAGACCCAGTACTTC. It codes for CASSFGLAGIQETQYF.

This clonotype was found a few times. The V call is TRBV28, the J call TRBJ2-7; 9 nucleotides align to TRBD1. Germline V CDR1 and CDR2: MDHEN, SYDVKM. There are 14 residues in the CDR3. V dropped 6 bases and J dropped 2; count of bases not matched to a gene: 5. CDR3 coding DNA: TGTGCCAGCAGCTTCCGGGACAGGGCCTACGAGCAGTACTTC. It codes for CASSFRDRAYEQYF.

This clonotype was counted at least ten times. The CDR3 DNA follows: TGTGCCAGCAGTTACCAAAGAGTAGCTTTCTTT. This translates into CASSYQRVAFF. This chain links TRBV6-5 with TRBJ1-1; D ambiguous. CDR3 length equals 11 residues. CDR1 is MNHEY and CDR2 is SVGAGI in the germline V gene. V was shortened by 2 bases and J by 10 bases, with 8 bases between the two germline ends.

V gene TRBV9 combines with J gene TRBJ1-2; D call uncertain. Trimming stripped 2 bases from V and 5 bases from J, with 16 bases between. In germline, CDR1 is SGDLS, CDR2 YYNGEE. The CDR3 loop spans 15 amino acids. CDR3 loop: CASSVQATSRYGYTF. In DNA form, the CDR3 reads TGTGCCAGCAGCGTGCAGGCAACGTCGCGTTATGGCTACACCTTC.

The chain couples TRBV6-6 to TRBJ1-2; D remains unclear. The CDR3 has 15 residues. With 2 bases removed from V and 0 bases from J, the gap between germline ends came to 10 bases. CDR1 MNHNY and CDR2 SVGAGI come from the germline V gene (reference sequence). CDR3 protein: CASSYPHSPNYGYTF. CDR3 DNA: TGTGCCAGCAGTTACCCTCACTCCCCTAACTATGGCTACACCTTC.